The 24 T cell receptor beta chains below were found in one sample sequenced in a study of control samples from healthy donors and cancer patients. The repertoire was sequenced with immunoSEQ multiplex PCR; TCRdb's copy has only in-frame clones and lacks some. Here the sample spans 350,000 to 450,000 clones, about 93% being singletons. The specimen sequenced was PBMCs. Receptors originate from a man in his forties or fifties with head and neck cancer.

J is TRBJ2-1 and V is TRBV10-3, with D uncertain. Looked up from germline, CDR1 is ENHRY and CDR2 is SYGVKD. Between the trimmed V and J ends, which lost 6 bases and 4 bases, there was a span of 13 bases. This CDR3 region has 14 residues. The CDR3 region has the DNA TGTGCCATCAGCCCTACACCGGAATACAATGAGCAGTTCTTC. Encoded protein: CAISPTPEYNEQFF.

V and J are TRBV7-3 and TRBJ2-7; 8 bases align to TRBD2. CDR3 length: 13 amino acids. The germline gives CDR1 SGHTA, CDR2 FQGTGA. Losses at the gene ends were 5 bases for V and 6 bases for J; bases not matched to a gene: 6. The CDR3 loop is CASSLGLAREQYF. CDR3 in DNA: TGTGCCAGCAGCCTAGGACTAGCACGCGAGCAGTACTTC.

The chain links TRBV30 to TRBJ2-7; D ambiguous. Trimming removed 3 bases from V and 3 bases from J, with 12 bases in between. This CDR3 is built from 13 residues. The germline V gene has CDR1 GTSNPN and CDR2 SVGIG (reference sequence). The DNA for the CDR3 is TGTGCCTGGAGACAACAGTTTCGCTACGAGCAGTACTTC. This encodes CAWRQQFRYEQYF.

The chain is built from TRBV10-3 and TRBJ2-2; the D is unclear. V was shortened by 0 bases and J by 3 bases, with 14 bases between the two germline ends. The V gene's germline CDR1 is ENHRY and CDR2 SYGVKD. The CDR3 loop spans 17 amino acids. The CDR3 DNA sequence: TGTGCCATCAGTGAGTCGCGCGGAGCGCCGGACACCGGGGAGCTGTTTTTT. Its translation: CAISESRGAPDTGELFF.

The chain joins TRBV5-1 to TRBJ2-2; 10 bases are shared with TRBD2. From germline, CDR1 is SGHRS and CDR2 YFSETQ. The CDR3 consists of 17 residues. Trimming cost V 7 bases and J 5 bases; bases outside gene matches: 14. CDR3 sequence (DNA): TGCGCCAGCCAAGCCAGCGGGAGGGCGTCAGGTACCGGGGAGCTGTTTTTT. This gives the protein CASQASGRASGTGELFF.

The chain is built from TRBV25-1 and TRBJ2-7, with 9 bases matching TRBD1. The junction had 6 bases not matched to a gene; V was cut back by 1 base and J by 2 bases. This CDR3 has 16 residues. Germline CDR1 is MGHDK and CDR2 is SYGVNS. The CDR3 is CASSELTGGAPYEQYF. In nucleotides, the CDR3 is TGTGCCAGCAGTGAATTGACAGGGGGGGCCCCCTACGAGCAGTACTTC.

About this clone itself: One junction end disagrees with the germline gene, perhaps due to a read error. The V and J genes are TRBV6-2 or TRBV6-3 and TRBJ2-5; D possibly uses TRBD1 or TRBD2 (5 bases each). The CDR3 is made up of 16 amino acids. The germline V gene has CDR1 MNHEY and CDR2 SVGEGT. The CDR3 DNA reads TGTGCCAGCATTTACCGGGGCCAGGCTTCCCAAGAGACCCAGTACTTC. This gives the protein CASIYRGQASQETQYF.

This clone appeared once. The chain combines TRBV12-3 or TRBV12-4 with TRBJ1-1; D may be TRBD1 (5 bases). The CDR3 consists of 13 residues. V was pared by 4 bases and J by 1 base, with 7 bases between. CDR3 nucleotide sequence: TGTGCCAGCAGTTCGACAGCGAACACTGAAGCTTTCTTT. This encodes CASSSTANTEAFF.

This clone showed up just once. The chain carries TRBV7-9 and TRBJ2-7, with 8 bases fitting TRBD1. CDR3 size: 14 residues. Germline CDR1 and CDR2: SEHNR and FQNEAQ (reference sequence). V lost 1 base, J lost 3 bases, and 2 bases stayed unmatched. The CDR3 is CASSLGTGSYEQYF. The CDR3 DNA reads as TGTGCCAGCAGCTTAGGGACAGGGAGCTACGAGCAGTACTTC.

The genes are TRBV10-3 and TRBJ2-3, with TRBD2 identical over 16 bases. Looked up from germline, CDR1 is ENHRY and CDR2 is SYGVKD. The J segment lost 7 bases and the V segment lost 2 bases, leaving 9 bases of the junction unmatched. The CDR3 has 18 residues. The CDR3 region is CAISEPQGLAGGPNTQYF. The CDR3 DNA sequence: TGTGCCATCAGTGAGCCGCAGGGACTAGCGGGAGGGCCGAATACGCAGTATTTT.

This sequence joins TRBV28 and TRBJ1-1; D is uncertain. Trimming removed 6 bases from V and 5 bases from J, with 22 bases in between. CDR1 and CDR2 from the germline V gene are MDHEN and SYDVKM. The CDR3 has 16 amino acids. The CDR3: CASRPRRSLLGTEAFF. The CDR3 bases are TGTGCCAGCAGACCACGTAGGAGCCTCCTTGGGACTGAAGCTTTCTTT.

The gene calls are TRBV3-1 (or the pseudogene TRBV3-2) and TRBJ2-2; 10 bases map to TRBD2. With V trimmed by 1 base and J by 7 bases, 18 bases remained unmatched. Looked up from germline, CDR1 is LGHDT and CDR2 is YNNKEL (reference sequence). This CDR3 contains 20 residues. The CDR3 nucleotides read TGTGCCAGCAGCCAAGTAACCGAAATCGGGACTAGCGAAAGGGACGGGGAGCTGTTTTTT. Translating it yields CASSQVTEIGTSERDGELFF.

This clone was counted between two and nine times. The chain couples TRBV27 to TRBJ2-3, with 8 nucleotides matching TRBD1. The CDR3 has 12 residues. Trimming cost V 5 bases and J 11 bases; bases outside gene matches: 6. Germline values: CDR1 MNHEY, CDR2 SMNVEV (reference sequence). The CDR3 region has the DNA TGTGCCAGCAGTCCCGGACAGGGCGGGCAGTATTTT. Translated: CASSPGQGGQYF.

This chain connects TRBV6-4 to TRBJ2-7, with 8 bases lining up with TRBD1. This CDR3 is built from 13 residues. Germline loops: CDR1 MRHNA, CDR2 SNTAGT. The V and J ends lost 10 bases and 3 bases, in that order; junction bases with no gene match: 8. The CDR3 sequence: CATRDRRYYEQYF. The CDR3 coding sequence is TGTGCCACCCGGGACAGGAGGTACTACGAGCAGTACTTC.

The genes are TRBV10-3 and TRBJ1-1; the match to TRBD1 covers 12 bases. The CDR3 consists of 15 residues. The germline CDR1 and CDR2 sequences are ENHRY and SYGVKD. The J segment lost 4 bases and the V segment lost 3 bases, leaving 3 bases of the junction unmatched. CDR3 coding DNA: TGTGCCATCAGTGAACCGGGACAGGGGGCCACTGAAGCTTTCTTT. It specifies CAISEPGQGATEAFF.

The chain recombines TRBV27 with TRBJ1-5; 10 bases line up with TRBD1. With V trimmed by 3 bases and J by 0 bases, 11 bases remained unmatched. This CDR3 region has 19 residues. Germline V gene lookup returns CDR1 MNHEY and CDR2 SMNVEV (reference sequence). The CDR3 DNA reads TGTGCCAGCAGTTTCCCCGGGACAGGGGTTATTTATAGCAATCAGCCCCAGCATTTT. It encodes CASSFPGTGVIYSNQPQHF.

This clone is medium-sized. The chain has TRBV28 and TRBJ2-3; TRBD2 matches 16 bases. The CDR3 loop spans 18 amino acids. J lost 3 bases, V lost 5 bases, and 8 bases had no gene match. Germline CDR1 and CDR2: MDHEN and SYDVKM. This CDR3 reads CASSILGLAGGPTDTQYF. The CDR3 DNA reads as TGTGCCAGCAGTATCTTGGGACTAGCGGGAGGGCCTACAGATACGCAGTATTTT.

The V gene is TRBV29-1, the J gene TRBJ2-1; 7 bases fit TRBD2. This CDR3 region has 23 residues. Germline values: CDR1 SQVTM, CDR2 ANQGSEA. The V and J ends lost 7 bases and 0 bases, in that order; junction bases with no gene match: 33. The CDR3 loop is CSAKAGGSPPAYSVRSSYNEQFF. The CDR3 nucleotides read TGCAGCGCCAAAGCCGGGGGGTCACCCCCGGCCTATTCGGTTAGAAGCTCCTACAATGAGCAGTTCTTC.

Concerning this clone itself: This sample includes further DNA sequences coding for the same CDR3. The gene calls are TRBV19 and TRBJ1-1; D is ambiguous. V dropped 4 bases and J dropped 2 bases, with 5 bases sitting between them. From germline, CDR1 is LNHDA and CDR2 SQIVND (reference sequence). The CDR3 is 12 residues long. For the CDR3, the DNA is TGTGCCAGTAGTAGGGGAAACACTGAAGCTTTCTTT. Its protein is CASSRGNTEAFF. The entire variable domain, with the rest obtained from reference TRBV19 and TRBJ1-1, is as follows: DGGITQSPKYLFRKEGQNVTLSCEQNLNHDAMYWYRQDPGQGLRLIYYSQIVNDFQKGDIAEGYSVSREKKESFPLTVTSAQKNPTAFYLCASSRGNTEAFFGQGTRLTVV.

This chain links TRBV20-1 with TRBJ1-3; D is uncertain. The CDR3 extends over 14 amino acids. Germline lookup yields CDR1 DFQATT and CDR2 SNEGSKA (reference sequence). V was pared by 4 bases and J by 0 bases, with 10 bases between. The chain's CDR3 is CSANDPSSGNTIYF. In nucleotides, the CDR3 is TGCAGTGCTAATGACCCTAGCTCTGGAAACACCATATATTTT.

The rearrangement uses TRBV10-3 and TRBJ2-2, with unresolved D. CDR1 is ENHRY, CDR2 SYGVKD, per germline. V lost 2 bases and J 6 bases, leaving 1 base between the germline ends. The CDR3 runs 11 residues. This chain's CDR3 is CAISEAGELFF. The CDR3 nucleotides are TGTGCCATCAGTGAGGCCGGGGAGCTGTTTTTT.

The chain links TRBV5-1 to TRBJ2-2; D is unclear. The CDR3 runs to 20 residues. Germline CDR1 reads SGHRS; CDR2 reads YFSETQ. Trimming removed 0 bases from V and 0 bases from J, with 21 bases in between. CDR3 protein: CASSLGAGIRTGSNTGELFF. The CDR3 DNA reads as TGCGCCAGCAGCTTGGGGGCAGGAATCAGAACCGGCTCGAACACCGGGGAGCTGTTTTTT.

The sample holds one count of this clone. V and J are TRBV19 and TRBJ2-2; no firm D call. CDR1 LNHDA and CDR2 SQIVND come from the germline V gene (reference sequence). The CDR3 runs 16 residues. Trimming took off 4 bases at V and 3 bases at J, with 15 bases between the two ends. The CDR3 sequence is CASSNWIQLDTGELFF. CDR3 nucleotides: TGTGCCAGTAGTAACTGGATCCAGCTTGACACCGGGGAGCTGTTTTTT.

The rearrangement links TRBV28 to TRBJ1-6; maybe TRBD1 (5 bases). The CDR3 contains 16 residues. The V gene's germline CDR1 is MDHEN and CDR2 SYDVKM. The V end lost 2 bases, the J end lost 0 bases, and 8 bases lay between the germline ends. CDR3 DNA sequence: TGTGCCAGCAGTTTACCCGGGGGCTCCTATAATTCACCCCTCCACTTT. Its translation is CASSLPGGSYNSPLHF.